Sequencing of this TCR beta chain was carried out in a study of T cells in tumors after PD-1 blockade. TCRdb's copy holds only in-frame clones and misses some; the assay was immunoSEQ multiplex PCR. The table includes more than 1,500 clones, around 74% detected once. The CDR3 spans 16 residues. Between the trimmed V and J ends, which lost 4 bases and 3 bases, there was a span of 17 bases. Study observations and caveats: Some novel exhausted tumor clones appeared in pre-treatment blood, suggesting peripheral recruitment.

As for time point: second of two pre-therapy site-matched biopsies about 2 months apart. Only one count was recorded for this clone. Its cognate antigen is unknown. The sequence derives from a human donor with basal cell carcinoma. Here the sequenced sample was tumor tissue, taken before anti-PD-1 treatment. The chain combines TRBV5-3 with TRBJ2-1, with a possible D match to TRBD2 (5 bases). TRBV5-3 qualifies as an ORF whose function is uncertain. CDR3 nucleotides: TGTGCCAGAAGCCCCTGGGTCCGAGGGAACTACAATGAGCAGTTCTTC. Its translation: CARSPWVRGNYNEQFF.